The clone carrying this TCR beta chain was counted many times. No antigen is known for it. An oligo carrying a UMI was ligated to the cDNA 3' end. An equimolar mix of RC1.1 and RC1.2 primed the beta chain across TRBC1 and TRBC2. From the second PCR onward, TCR alpha and beta chains were processed separately. Using its own MiXCR run on the UMI-ligation and nested PCR reads, TCRdb lists one record per CDR3 protein. The table records 25,000 to 40,000 distinct CDR3 sequences, about a tenth of them present only once. This record belongs to a study of quantifying T cell responses using KT2 cells. Overall study: cDNA was made from DNase-treated RNA using alpha and beta constant primers. The T4 ligation step was estimated to exceed 8.5% efficiency under optimum conditions. Study outcomes and limitations: Even the lowest spike-in, about one KT2 cell per 100,000 PBMC, yielded detectable KT2 sequences.

KT2 cells were mixed with fixed PBMC numbers at varying ratios. The length of the CDR3 is 15 residues. Trimming pared 5 bases from V and 2 bases from J, leaving 16 bases between. From germline, CDR1 is SGHAT and CDR2 FQDESV (reference sequence). The sample comprised PBMCs spiked with cells of the T cell clone KT2. This rearrangement joins TRBV11-1 to TRBJ2-7, with D perhaps being TRBD1 or TRBD2 (6 bases each). This clonotype was obtained from a human donor. This CDR3 reads CASSPLVGGPYEQYF. In DNA, the CDR3 is TGTGCCAGCAGCCCCTTGGTCGGGGGCCCCTACGAGCAGTACTTC.